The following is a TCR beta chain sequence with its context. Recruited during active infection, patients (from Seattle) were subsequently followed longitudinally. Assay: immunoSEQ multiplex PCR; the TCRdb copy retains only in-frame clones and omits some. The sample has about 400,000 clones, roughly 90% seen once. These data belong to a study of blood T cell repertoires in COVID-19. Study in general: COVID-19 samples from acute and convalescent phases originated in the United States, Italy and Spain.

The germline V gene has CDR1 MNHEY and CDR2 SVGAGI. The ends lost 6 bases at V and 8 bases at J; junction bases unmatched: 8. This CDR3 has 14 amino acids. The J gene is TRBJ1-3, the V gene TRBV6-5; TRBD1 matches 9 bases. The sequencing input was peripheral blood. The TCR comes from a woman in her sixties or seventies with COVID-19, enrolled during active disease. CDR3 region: CASRYRDRADTIYF. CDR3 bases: TGTGCCAGCAGATACCGGGACAGGGCTGACACCATATATTTT.